A single sample gave rise to the 32 T cell receptor beta chains below, sequenced in a study of cytomegalovirus exposure and HLA in healthy donors. Both 60 Vbeta primers and 13 Jbeta primers went into the PCR. The table came from immunoSEQ multiplex PCR; TCRdb's copy has only in-frame clones and leaves some out. The sample contains about 180,000 clones, 75% to 85% of which appear only once. Sequencing was done on a sample of PBMCs. All receptors come from a woman in her 30s in good health and CMV-seropositive.

V is TRBV11-2 and J is TRBJ2-7; 9 bases are a match to TRBD1. This CDR3 spans 15 amino acids. V dropped 5 bases and J dropped 3; count of bases not matched to a gene: 8. The germline V gene has CDR1 SGHAT and CDR2 FQNNGV. The CDR3 spells CASSGADRGDYEQYF. CDR3 sequence (DNA): TGTGCCAGCAGCGGGGCGGACAGGGGAGACTACGAGCAGTACTTC.

The gene calls are TRBV5-1 and TRBJ2-1; D perhaps matches TRBD1 (6 bases). CDR1 SGHRS and CDR2 YFSETQ come from the germline V gene. Trimming pared 4 bases from V and 3 bases from J, leaving 17 bases between. This CDR3 contains 16 residues. CDR3 sequence (DNA): TGCGCCAGCAGCCCACTCTCCACAGGGATCTACAATGAGCAGTTCTTC. Encoded protein: CASSPLSTGIYNEQFF.

This chain joins TRBV19 and TRBJ1-4, with D tentatively TRBD1 (6 bases). Deletions cut 4 bases from V and 4 bases from J, with 13 bases between. The CDR3 is 15 residues long. CDR1 and CDR2 from the germline V gene are LNHDA and SQIVND (reference sequence). Written as DNA, the CDR3 is TGTGCCAGTAGTACTCGGGACACACTTAATGAAAAACTGTTTTTT. It encodes CASSTRDTLNEKLFF.

This chain uses TRBV18 with TRBJ1-5, with D uncertain. Per the germline V gene, CDR1 is KGHSH and CDR2 is LQKENI. CDR3 length equals 18 residues. The ends were cut back, 3 bases at V and 2 bases at J, with 20 bases in the middle. For the CDR3, the DNA is TGTGCCAGCTCACCCCGTGGCCCGAGGGAGGGAGGCAATCAGCCCCAGCATTTT. Its protein is CASSPRGPREGGNQPQHF.

The V and J genes are TRBV6-5 and TRBJ1-6, with 8 bases that match TRBD1. CDR1 MNHEY and CDR2 SVGAGI come from the germline V gene. There are 15 residues in the CDR3. V was pared by 8 bases and J by 12 bases, with 15 bases of the junction left unmatched. In DNA form, the CDR3 reads TGTGCCAGCGTGGCCAGGGGGCAGCGGACTGGACCCCTCCACTTT. It specifies CASVARGQRTGPLHF.

Written as DNA, the CDR3 is TGTGCCAGCAGCTTTAGGGTCCCTGGGGCCCTCGGGGAGCAGTACTTC. Its protein product is CASSFRVPGALGEQYF. The genes are TRBV7-3 and TRBJ2-7; D is perhaps TRBD1 (5 bases). Germline lookup yields CDR1 SGHTA and CDR2 FQGTGA. The CDR3 has 16 residues. Trimming pared 3 bases from V and 7 bases from J, leaving 22 bases between.

J is TRBJ1-1 and V is TRBV7-9; D is possibly TRBD1 (5 bases). Deletions cut 5 bases from V and 8 bases from J, with 12 bases between. CDR1 and CDR2 (germline): SEHNR, FQNEAQ (reference sequence). The CDR3 is made up of 12 amino acids. CDR3 DNA sequence: TGTGCCAGCAGCGCTCAGGGTATGGAAGCTTTCTTT. As protein: CASSAQGMEAFF.

The chain joins TRBV4-2 to TRBJ2-3, with 12 bases fitting TRBD2. With V trimmed by 1 base and J by 0 bases, 2 bases remained unmatched. The CDR3 consists of 17 residues. Germline V gives CDR1 LGHNA, CDR2 YNFKEQ. As DNA, the CDR3 is TGTGCCAGCAGCCAAGTCCTAGCGGGGGGGAGCACAGATACGCAGTATTTT. Translation: CASSQVLAGGSTDTQYF.

In its sample, this clone was seen a few times. The chain recombines TRBV7-2 with TRBJ2-3; D possibly corresponds to TRBD2 (7 bases). V lost 4 bases, J lost 5 bases, and 13 bases lay in between. The CDR3 contains 14 residues. CDR1 and CDR2 from the germline V gene are SGHTA and FQGNSA. The CDR3, as DNA: TGTGCCAGCAGCTCGGCGGGGGCTGGAGATACGCAGTATTTT. Translated: CASSSAGAGDTQYF.

The chain links TRBV7-2 to TRBJ2-2; D possibly corresponds to TRBD1 (6 bases). The CDR3 is 16 residues long. Germline CDR1 and CDR2: SGHTA and FQGNSA. V lost 1 base and J lost 3, with 12 bases in between. The chain's CDR3 is CASSLVGGADTGELFF. CDR3 nucleotide sequence: TGTGCCAGCAGCTTAGTAGGGGGAGCGGACACCGGGGAGCTGTTTTTT.

The chain couples TRBV4-1 to TRBJ2-2; the D gene is possibly TRBD1 (5 bases). Germline V gene data show CDR1 as MGHRA and CDR2 as YSYEKL. The CDR3 runs 14 residues. The V gene lost 2 bases and the J gene lost 7 bases, with 11 bases spanning the gap. CDR3 DNA: TGCGCCAGCAGCCAAAAAACAGGTGGCGGGGAGCTGTTTTTT. Protein sequence: CASSQKTGGGELFF.

This rearrangement joins TRBV15 to TRBJ1-4; a weak D match, TRBD1 (5 bases). This CDR3 has 14 amino acids. In germline, CDR1 is LNHNV, CDR2 YYDKDF (reference sequence). With 4 bases removed from V and 8 bases from J, the gap between germline ends came to 14 bases. The CDR3 spells CATSNSGEREKLFF. As DNA, the CDR3 is TGTGCCACCAGCAACTCGGGGGAGCGAGAAAAACTGTTTTTT.

As to this clone: Distinct nucleotide sequences in the sample also encode this CDR3. This sequence joins TRBV5-4 and TRBJ2-7; a possible D gene is TRBD1 (5 bases). V lost 4 bases to trimming and J lost 2 bases, with 7 bases between them. CDR1 is SGHNT and CDR2 is YYREEE in the germline V gene (reference sequence). This CDR3 comprises 12 residues. The CDR3 sequence is CASSPDTYEQYF. CDR3 DNA: TGTGCCAGCAGCCCGGACACCTACGAGCAGTACTTC.

This chain connects TRBV4-1 to TRBJ1-6; 8 positions match TRBD1. CDR3 length: 17 residues. Germline assignment: CDR1 MGHRA and CDR2 YSYEKL. Unmatched junction bases numbered 18, after V lost 6 bases and J lost 11 bases. The CDR3: CASRGVGSGGAGAPLHF. The CDR3 nucleotides read TGCGCCAGCAGGGGGGTGGGGTCAGGGGGCGCTGGAGCACCCCTCCACTTT.

The sample holds a few counts of this clone. The rearrangement links TRBV11-2 to TRBJ2-5; 7 bases are shared with TRBD1. Trimming removed 2 bases from V and 4 bases from J; junction bases left unmatched: 4. The V gene's germline CDR1 is SGHAT and CDR2 FQNNGV. The CDR3 length is 14 residues. The CDR3, as DNA: TGTGCCAGCAGCTTAACCTGGGACAGAGAGACCCAGTACTTC. Amino acids: CASSLTWDRETQYF.

To note about this clone: Other DNA variants within this sample encode the same CDR3. The DNA for the CDR3 is TGTGCCAGCAGCCGCCGCCTGTTCGCGGCCTACAATGAGCAGTTCTTC. Amino acid sequence: CASSRRLFAAYNEQFF. This rearrangement joins TRBV28 to TRBJ2-1; D unresolved. Germline V gene sequence: CDR1 MDHEN, CDR2 SYDVKM. V lost 6 bases and J lost 2, with 17 bases in between. The CDR3 has 16 residues.

The gene calls are TRBV10-2 and TRBJ1-5, with 7 bases lining up with TRBD1. The germline V gene has CDR1 WSHSY and CDR2 SAAADI. The CDR3 consists of 15 residues. V was pared by 6 bases and J by 2 bases, with 7 bases of the junction left unmatched. CDR3 loop: CASREPTGGNQPQHF. CDR3 nucleotide sequence: TGCGCCAGCAGAGAGCCAACAGGGGGCAATCAGCCCCAGCATTTT.

V usage is TRBV5-1 and J usage is TRBJ2-1; the match to TRBD2 covers 8 bases. The CDR3 contains 17 residues. Germline CDR1 SGHRS, CDR2 YFSETQ. After removal of 4 bases from V and 0 bases from J, the junction contained 9 bases not matched to a gene. Here the CDR3 DNA reads TGCGCCAGCAGCCAAATAGCGGGGCCTAGCTCCTACAATGAGCAGTTCTTC. Protein: CASSQIAGPSSYNEQFF.

A few counts support this clone. The chain has TRBV11-3 and TRBJ1-5, with 8 nucleotides matching TRBD1. Germline V gene sequence: CDR1 SGHNT, CDR2 YENEEA. The V gene end was trimmed by 0 bases and the J gene end by 7 bases; junction bases not matched to a gene: 17. The length of the CDR3 is 19 residues. The chain's CDR3 is CASSLDWWQGALRVQPQHF. As DNA, the CDR3 is TGTGCCAGCAGCTTAGATTGGTGGCAGGGGGCGCTCAGAGTGCAGCCCCAGCATTTT.

The chain recombines TRBV15 with TRBJ1-3; 11 bases align to TRBD1. The V segment lost 6 bases and the J segment 4 bases; nucleotides outside the gene matches: 11. Looked up from germline, CDR1 is LNHNV and CDR2 is YYDKDF (reference sequence). The length of the CDR3 is 17 residues. The DNA for the CDR3 is TGTGCCACCAGTTACATAGGACAGGGGGCCTTGGGAAACACCATATATTTT. Its translation is CATSYIGQGALGNTIYF.

The chain is built from TRBV5-1 and TRBJ1-6; tentatively, D is TRBD1 (5 bases). Trimming cost V 4 bases and J 0 bases, with 20 bases left between them. Germline values: CDR1 SGHRS, CDR2 YFSETQ. The CDR3 is 19 residues long. The CDR3, as DNA: TGCGCCAGCAGCATAGACAGCCAAAGTCTAAGCTCCTATAATTCACCCCTCCACTTT. Amino acids: CASSIDSQSLSSYNSPLHF. Supplemented by reference TRBV5-1 and TRBJ1-6, the full variable domain reads KAGVTQTPRYLIKTRGQQVTLSCSPISGHRSVSWYQQTPGQGLQFLFEYFSETQRNKGNFPGRFSGRQFSNSRSEMNVSTLELGDSALYLCASSIDSQSLSSYNSPLHFGNGTRLTVT.

The CDR3 sequence is CASSLGTGVNEQFF. The CDR3 DNA sequence: TGTGCCAGCAGCTTAGGGACAGGGGTTAATGAGCAGTTCTTC. The chain joins TRBV5-4 to TRBJ2-1, with TRBD1 identical over 10 bases. Germline assignment: CDR1 SGHNT and CDR2 YYREEE (reference sequence). The CDR3 spans 14 residues. V was pared by 2 bases and J by 7 bases, with 3 bases of the junction left unmatched.

As regards this clone: Relative to the germline gene, one junction end is altered; a read error may explain this. The chain carries TRBV7-9 and TRBJ1-1, with 12 bases lining up with TRBD1. The CDR3 is 16 amino acids. Germline values: CDR1 SEHNR, CDR2 FQNEAQ (reference sequence). CDR3: CSSTGDRGQGNTEAFF. Here the CDR3 DNA reads TGTTCCAGCACCGGGGACAGGGGGCAGGGGAACACTGAAGCTTTCTTT.

This clone was recorded a few times. V and J are TRBV5-1 and TRBJ2-1; D is perhaps TRBD2 (6 bases). The V and J ends lost 4 bases and 10 bases respectively, with 27 bases between them. The CDR3 is 17 amino acids. Per germline, CDR1 SGHRS and CDR2 YFSETQ. The CDR3 DNA is TGCGCCAGCAGCCCGGGCGGGTTGCGCGGGGTGAGGGTGGAGCAGTTCTTC. It codes for CASSPGGLRGVRVEQFF.

The V and J genes are TRBV28 and TRBJ2-5; D is perhaps TRBD2 (5 bases). The J call may be wrong; the DNA end is better matched by TRBJ2-7. The CDR3 is 17 residues long. The V gene's germline CDR1 is MDHEN and CDR2 SYDVKM. DNA for the CDR3: TGTGCCAGCAGCCAGAACGTACGGGGATTGAGGCATTACGAGCAGTACTTC. The encoded protein is CASSQNVRGLRHYEQYF.

A remark on this clone: The same CDR3 also results from other DNA sequences found in this sample. This rearrangement joins TRBV2 to TRBJ1-1; D might be TRBD1 (5 bases). The germline V and J ends were trimmed by 4 bases and 1 base, with 7 bases remaining between them. CDR1 and CDR2 (germline): SNHLY, FYNNEI. This CDR3 has 13 residues. The CDR3 protein is CASSGQGNTEAFF. The CDR3 coding sequence is TGTGCCAGCAGTGGGCAGGGGAACACTGAAGCTTTCTTT.

A single count supports this clone. The chain carries TRBV28 and TRBJ2-5; a weak D match, TRBD2 (6 bases). Trimming shortened V by 6 bases and J by 5 bases, and 19 bases separated the two germline ends. The germline V gene encodes CDR1 MDHEN and CDR2 SYDVKM. The CDR3 length is 15 residues. CDR3 region: CASSHGLMGRETQYF. The CDR3 nucleotides read TGTGCCAGCAGCCACGGACTTATGGGGAGGGAGACCCAGTACTTC.

The chain has TRBV28 and TRBJ2-7; 7 positions agree with TRBD1. J lost 4 bases, V lost 8 bases, and 14 bases had no gene match. The CDR3 sequence is 15 residues long. Germline CDR1 and CDR2: MDHEN and SYDVKM. The CDR3 nucleotides are TGTGCCAGCCCGACTTATGAGACAGGGACGTACGAGCAGTACTTC. Its translation: CASPTYETGTYEQYF.

This chain uses TRBV10-2 with TRBJ2-2; 8 bases are shared with TRBD1. Germline CDR1 WSHSY, CDR2 SAAADI. The CDR3 spans 15 residues. V lost 6 bases and J lost 4; bases outside the gene matches: 7. In nucleotides, the CDR3 is TGCGCCAGCAGCCGGACAGGGCTGGGCACCGGGGAGCTGTTTTTT. Encoded protein: CASSRTGLGTGELFF.

This clone was seen a few times. CDR3 DNA: TGTGCCACCAGCAGAGACAGGACTAACTACGAGCAGTACTTC. This codes for CATSRDRTNYEQYF. The chain combines TRBV15 with TRBJ2-7; a weak D match, TRBD2 (6 bases). The germline CDR1 and CDR2 sequences are LNHNV and YYDKDF (reference sequence). Trimming cost V 0 bases and J 3 bases, with 9 bases left between them. This CDR3 region has 14 residues. Using reference TRBV15 and TRBJ2-7 for the parts outside the CDR3, the full variable domain is DAMVIQNPRYQVTQFGKPVTLSCSQTLNHNVMYWYQQKSSQAPKLLFHYYDKDFNNEADTPDNFQSRRPNTSFCFLDIRSPGLGDTAMYLCATSRDRTNYEQYFGPGTRLTVT.

This clone turned up a few times. This chain joins TRBV5-6 and TRBJ2-1, with D perhaps matching TRBD2 (6 bases). V was clipped by 1 base and J by 6 bases, with 14 bases between them. This CDR3 has 15 residues. The germline CDR1 and CDR2 sequences are SGHDT and YYEEEE. As DNA, the CDR3 is TGTGCCAGCAGCTTGCGGGCAGGGACTGGCAATGAGCAGTTCTTC. This translates into CASSLRAGTGNEQFF.

V and J are TRBV5-8 and TRBJ2-5; 7 positions match TRBD2. Looked up from germline, CDR1 is SGHTS and CDR2 is YDEGEE. The CDR3 contains 14 residues. The V and J ends lost 3 bases and 1 base, in that order; junction bases with no gene match: 3. The CDR3 nucleotides read TGTGCCAGCAGCTGGGGACTACTCCAAGAGACCCAGTACTTC. This codes for CASSWGLLQETQYF.